The 16 T cell receptor beta chains reported below all come from one sample, sequenced in a study of CD8+CD57+ T cells in acquired aplastic anemia. TCR beta VDJ and CDR3 profiling used genomic DNA as template. MiXCR, applied by TCRdb to the reads, yields one record per CDR3 protein. The repertoire has hundreds of thousands of distinct CDR3 sequences, 45% to 65% of them found once; the top ten carry under 1.5%. Individuals selected for sequencing had exhibited CD8+CD57+ cell expansion on flow cytometry. The sample consisted of sorted CD4+, CD8+, or CD8+CD57+ T cells (not recorded which) from PBMCs. Receptor source: a human donor with aplastic anemia.

The chain couples TRBV7-9 to TRBJ1-6; TRBD1 matches 9 bases. With V trimmed by 5 bases and J by 10 bases, 6 bases remained unmatched. Germline CDR1 and CDR2: SEHNR and FQNEAQ (reference sequence). The CDR3 length is 14 residues. CDR3 coding DNA: TGTGCCAGCAGCCGAAACAGGGGGCTGTCACCCCTCCACTTT. It is translated as CASSRNRGLSPLHF.

This clonotype showed up many times. The chain employs TRBV6-6 and TRBJ1-5, with 9 bases fitting TRBD1. This CDR3 is 14 amino acids long. The V and J ends lost 6 bases and 7 bases, in that order; junction bases with no gene match: 7. The germline CDR1 and CDR2 sequences are MNHNY and SVGAGI (reference sequence). The CDR3 DNA is TGTGCCAGCAGGGCTGACAGGGGGAGACAGCCCCAGCATTTT. It encodes CASRADRGRQPQHF.

The rearrangement uses TRBV7-6 and TRBJ1-1; D is possibly TRBD1 (5 bases). V was clipped by 4 bases and J by 5 bases, with 8 bases between them. The CDR3 covers 12 residues. CDR1 SGHVS and CDR2 FNYEAQ come from the germline V gene. The chain's CDR3 is CASSSGTTEAFF. CDR3 DNA sequence: TGTGCCAGCAGCTCTGGGACGACTGAAGCTTTCTTT. Combining the CDR3 with reference TRBV7-6 and TRBJ1-1 gives the whole variable domain GAGVSQSPRYKVTKRGQDVALRCDPISGHVSLYWYRQALGQGPEFLTYFNYEAQQDKSGLPNDRFSAERPEGSISTLTIQRTEQRDSAMYRCASSSGTTEAFFGQGTRLTVV.

The chain couples TRBV19 to TRBJ1-1; 9 bases map to TRBD1. CDR1 LNHDA and CDR2 SQIVND come from the germline V gene (reference sequence). V was clipped by 4 bases and J by 7 bases; unmatched bases: 10. The CDR3 covers 15 residues. Here the CDR3 DNA reads TGTGCCAGTAGTACCCACCGGGACAGGGAGATTGAAGCTTTCTTT. Amino acids: CASSTHRDREIEAFF.

V usage is TRBV19 and J usage is TRBJ2-2; D remains unclear. Germline-derived CDR1 and CDR2 are LNHDA and SQIVND (reference sequence). The germline V and J ends were trimmed by 7 bases and 4 bases, with 10 bases remaining between them. The CDR3 extends over 13 amino acids. The CDR3 region is CASTPTGTGELFF. The CDR3, as DNA: TGTGCCAGTACCCCCACCGGCACCGGGGAGCTGTTTTTT. The variable domain in full, completed from reference TRBV19 and TRBJ2-2, reads DGGITQSPKYLFRKEGQNVTLSCEQNLNHDAMYWYRQDPGQGLRLIYYSQIVNDFQKGDIAEGYSVSREKKESFPLTVTSAQKNPTAFYLCASTPTGTGELFFGEGSRLTVL.

This clonotype appeared many times. This chain joins TRBV3-1 and TRBJ1-6; D is uncertain. The CDR3 sequence is 11 residues long. Germline CDR1 reads LGHDT; CDR2 reads YNNKEL (reference sequence). Trimming removed 3 bases at V and 14 bases at J, with 8 bases between. The CDR3: CASSHGTTLHF. Here the CDR3 DNA reads TGTGCCAGCAGCCATGGCACGACCCTCCACTTT.

This clonotype was recorded many times. The rearrangement joins TRBV5-1 to TRBJ2-3; D assignment may be TRBD1 or TRBD2 (5 bases each). Trimming left V 0 bases short and J 0 bases short, with 8 bases between. This CDR3 is 15 amino acids long. The germline gives CDR1 SGHRS, CDR2 YFSETQ. CDR3 bases: TGCGCCAGCAGCTTGGGGGGCGGGAGCACAGATACGCAGTATTTT. Amino acid sequence: CASSLGGGSTDTQYF.

This clonotype was observed a handful of times. The CDR3 sequence: CASSLGTSTYEQYF. The CDR3 nucleotides read TGTGCCAGCAGCTTAGGTACTAGCACCTACGAGCAGTACTTC. The J gene is TRBJ2-7, the V gene TRBV7-2; maybe TRBD2 (6 bases). V gave up 1 base and J gave up 2 bases, with 9 bases separating them. Germline CDR1 SGHTA, CDR2 FQGNSA. The CDR3 totals 14 residues.

Worth noting for this clonotype: The germline gene is not matched at one end of the junction; a read error may be the cause. The rearrangement uses TRBV10-3 and TRBJ2-7; 9 positions agree with TRBD1. The CDR3 runs to 14 residues. CDR1 is ENHRY, CDR2 SYGVKD, per germline. CDR3 protein: CASSRDRVTYEQYF. The CDR3 nucleotides are TGTGCCAGCAGTCGGGACAGGGTAACCTACGAGCAGTACTTC.

In its sample, this clonotype was seen many times. DNA for the CDR3: TGTGCCATCAGTGAGAATCAGCTAGCCTACAATGAGCAGTTCTTC. Its translation is CAISENQLAYNEQFF. The rearrangement joins TRBV10-3 to TRBJ2-1; D gene ambiguous. CDR1 and CDR2 from the germline V gene are ENHRY and SYGVKD. CDR3 length: 15 amino acids. V was pared by 2 bases and J by 2 bases, with 10 bases between.

This clonotype was seen at least ten times. This chain joins TRBV10-3 and TRBJ1-1, with 9 bases aligning to TRBD1. The J segment lost 4 bases and the V segment lost 3 bases, leaving 6 bases of the junction unmatched. Germline V gene lookup returns CDR1 ENHRY and CDR2 SYGVKD. The CDR3 sequence is 15 residues long. The CDR3 sequence is CAISEPDRGGTEAFF. In nucleotides, the CDR3 is TGTGCCATCAGTGAACCCGACAGGGGGGGCACTGAAGCTTTCTTT.

This clonotype was seen repeatedly, ten times or more. The rearrangement links TRBV5-1 to TRBJ1-2; D ambiguous. Germline V CDR1 and CDR2: SGHRS, YFSETQ. The CDR3 totals 14 residues. The ends were cut back, 1 base at V and 8 bases at J, with 15 bases in the middle. This CDR3 reads CASSLQPTSGGYTF. CDR3 nucleotide sequence: TGCGCCAGCAGCTTGCAGCCTACCTCGGGAGGCTACACCTTC. The full variable domain, its missing parts supplied by reference TRBV5-1 and TRBJ1-2, is KAGVTQTPRYLIKTRGQQVTLSCSPISGHRSVSWYQQTPGQGLQFLFEYFSETQRNKGNFPGRFSGRQFSNSRSEMNVSTLELGDSALYLCASSLQPTSGGYTFGSGTRLTVV.

Notes on this clonotype: One end of the junction fails to match germline, which may point to a read error. As DNA, the CDR3 is TGTGCCAGCAGCCCGACATGGGACAGGGGCGGATTTAACTATACTTCACCCCTCGACTTT. It translates to CASSPTWDRGGFNYTSPLDF. This sequence joins TRBV7-2 and TRBJ1-6, with 10 nucleotides matching TRBD1. The CDR3 length is 20 residues. Germline-derived CDR1 and CDR2 are SGHTA and FQGNSA.

This clonotype was picked up many times. This sequence joins TRBV3-1 and TRBJ1-5; D is undetermined. Germline V gives CDR1 LGHDT, CDR2 YNNKEL (reference sequence). CDR3 length: 13 residues. V was trimmed by 1 base and J by 5 bases, leaving 6 bases between them. The CDR3 coding sequence is TGTGCCAGCAGCCAAGTGGACCATCAGCCCCAGCATTTT. Protein: CASSQVDHQPQHF.

This chain links TRBV3-1 with TRBJ2-1; D is possibly TRBD2 (5 bases). This CDR3 region has 17 residues. The V and J ends lost 1 base and 7 bases respectively, with 20 bases between them. Germline V gene lookup returns CDR1 LGHDT and CDR2 YNNKEL (reference sequence). The chain's CDR3 is CASSQGDGVASRNEQFF. In DNA form, the CDR3 reads TGTGCCAGCAGCCAAGGTGACGGGGTAGCAAGTAGAAATGAGCAGTTCTTC.

This clonotype was counted ten times or more. The V and J genes are TRBV6-4 and TRBJ2-2, with 10 bases that match TRBD1. Germline values: CDR1 MRHNA, CDR2 SNTAGT. This CDR3 is 16 amino acids long. The V gene end was trimmed by 0 bases and the J gene end by 4 bases; junction bases not matched to a gene: 2. The CDR3 here is CASSDSWTGGTGELFF. CDR3 sequence (DNA): TGTGCCAGCAGTGACTCATGGACAGGGGGCACCGGGGAGCTGTTTTTT.